These T cell receptor beta chains were read from a single sample in a study of blood T cell repertoires in COVID-19. TCRdb keeps only in-frame clones here, not all; method: immunoSEQ multiplex PCR. The repertoire includes some 38,000 clones, around 87% of them detected once, and less than 30% sits in the top ten. Sequencing used peripheral blood. The receptors were sampled from a man in his 60s with active or convalescent COVID-19. CDR3s include the opening cysteine and the closing phenylalanine or tryptophan. A D gene is named only where the DNA matches it firmly. Clone size is shown for a subset of rows, as once, few, many or a class of expanded clone.

TRBV10-3	NA	TRBJ1-1	NA	TGTGCCATCAGTGAGACTAGCGACAGTTCCGAAGCTTTCTTT	CAISETSDSSEAFF
TRBV4-1	NA	TRBJ2-7	TRBD2	TGCGCCAGCAGCCAATCTGCGGGGGGGCGCACCTACGAGCAGTACTTC	CASSQSAGGRTYEQYF
TRBV7-9	NA	TRBJ1-1	NA	TGTGCCAGCAGCCCGTATGAAGCTTTCTTT	CASSPYEAFF
TRBV28	NA	TRBJ1-2	NA	TGTGCCAGCAGCCCAGGGCCTGGCTACACCTTC	CASSPGPGYTF
TRBV5-6	NA	TRBJ1-6	NA	TGTGCCAGCAGCTTGGACAGAAATTCACCCCTCCACTTT	CASSLDRNSPLHF
TRBV28	NA	TRBJ2-1	TRBD2	TGTGCCAGCAGCGCCAAGGTGGGGACTAGCTCCTACAATGAGCAGTTCTTC	CASSAKVGTSSYNEQFF
TRBV10-2	NA	TRBJ2-3	TRBD1	TGCGCCAGCAGTCGGACAGGAAAAAGGGGCACAGATACGCAGTATTTT	CASSRTGKRGTDTQYF
TRBV10-1	few	TRBJ2-2	NA	TGCGCCAGCAGTAAAGGAGGGACCGGGGAGCTGTTTTTT	CASSKGGTGELFF
TRBV25-1	once	TRBJ1-1	NA	TGTGCCAGCATCGGACACCTTGAAGCTTTCTTT	CASIGHLEAFF
TRBV5-1	NA	TRBJ2-5	TRBD1	TGCGCCAGCAGCCAAAGGGACAGAGAAGAGACCCAGTACTTC	CASSQRDREETQYF
TRBV27	NA	TRBJ1-4	TRBD1	TGTGCCAGCAGCAAATGGACAGGGGGTAATGAAAAACTGTTTTTT	CASSKWTGGNEKLFF
TRBV9	NA	TRBJ2-5	TRBD2	TGTGCCAGCAGCGTAGAGGGCGGGAGGGGGGAGACCCAGTACTTC	CASSVEGGRGETQYF
TRBV19	NA	TRBJ1-4	NA	TGTGCCAGTAGCCAACCGGGAATCCTAAATGAAAAACTGTTTTTT	CASSQPGILNEKLFF
TRBV7-9	NA	TRBJ2-3	NA	TGTGCCAGCAGCTTAGAGACAGCCACAGATACGCAGTATTTT	CASSLETATDTQYF
TRBV15	NA	TRBJ1-2	NA	TGTGCCACCAGCCCCGGATCTCAGGGCTATGGCTACACCTTC	CATSPGSQGYGYTF
TRBV7-9	once	TRBJ1-2	TRBD1	TGTGCCAGCAGCTTAGGCGGGACAGATTCTAACTATGGCTACACCTTC	CASSLGGTDSNYGYTF
TRBV7-3	NA	TRBJ2-5	TRBD2	TGTGCCAGCAGCTTAACGGGACTAGCGAAAGAGACCCAGTACTTC	CASSLTGLAKETQYF
TRBV11-2	once	TRBJ1-6	TRBD1	TGTGCCAGCAGCCCCGCACCGGACAGGGTCGGTTCACCCCTCCACTTT	CASSPAPDRVGSPLHF
TRBV18	once	TRBJ2-3	NA	TGTGCCAGCTCACTCGGGAGTGGAGATACGCAGTATTTT	CASSLGSGDTQYF
TRBV9	NA	TRBJ1-2	NA	TGTGCCAGCAGCGTAGCAGGGTCCATGGGCTATGGCTACACCTTC	CASSVAGSMGYGYTF
TRBV28	NA	TRBJ1-5	TRBD1	TGTGCCAGCAGTAGCGGCAGGGGGCTGTATAGCAATCAGCCCCAGCATTTT	CASSSGRGLYSNQPQHF
TRBV5-1	NA	TRBJ1-1	NA	TGCGCCAGCAGCACTCTGGGACAAAACACTGAAGCTTTCTTT	CASSTLGQNTEAFF
TRBV19	NA	TRBJ1-4	NA	TGTGCCAGTGGTACCAGGTCAACTAATGAAAAACTGTTTTTT	CASGTRSTNEKLFF